The T cell receptor (beta chain) under discussion was sequenced for a study of blood T cell repertoires in COVID-19. The V segment lost 2 bases and the J segment 1 base; nucleotides outside the gene matches: 3. The CDR3 totals 16 residues. Looked up from germline, CDR1 is KGHDR and CDR2 is SFDVKD. Per the original methods: Nucleated cell number was recorded as an estimate derived from reference gene primer amplification. The data were produced by immunoSEQ multiplex PCR, yet TCRdb's version contains in-frame clones alone and is incomplete. V, J and clone size were drawn from that table, and D and trimming were deduced from the DNA. The sample lists 650,000 to 800,000 clones, just under 90% occurring once.

The chain uses TRBV24-1 and TRBJ2-5, with TRBD2 matching 10 bases. The receptor's source is a woman aged 18-29 years with acute or convalescent COVID-19. Sequencing input: peripheral blood. The CDR3 bases are TGTGCCACCAGTGATTATAAGCGGGGGGGCCAAGAGACCCAGTACTTC. Protein product: CATSDYKRGGQETQYF.